This note documents a single T cell receptor (beta chain) sequence. The antigen is not known. V gave up 4 bases and J gave up 8 bases, with 15 bases separating them. CDR1 is SGHRS, CDR2 YFSETQ, per germline. This CDR3 is built from 13 residues. The entry originates in a study of OX40 agonist ivuxolimab in advanced cancers. About the study: Partial response was recorded in three patients: one hepatocellular carcinoma and two cutaneous melanoma cases.

The method was immunoSEQ multiplex PCR; TCRdb's version includes in-frame clones alone and lacks a portion of them. This table has 100,000 or so clones, roughly 88% appearing once. The study's findings and limits: Antigen specificity was not determined for the expanded peripheral T cells. Among the lowest peripheral clonal expansion occurred in 0.1-3.0 mg/kg partial responders.

V and J are TRBV5-1 and TRBJ1-2, with unresolved D. The source material was CD4+ or CD8+ T cells sorted from blood, sampled in a trial of the OX40 agonist ivuxolimab. This clonotype was obtained from an adult with an advanced solid tumor such as melanoma, head and neck, liver or kidney cancer. The CDR3: CASSLERSWGYTF. The CDR3 nucleotides read TGCGCCAGCAGCCTTGAAAGATCTTGGGGCTACACCTTC.